These T cell receptor beta chains were read from a single sample in a study of PD-1 blockade in classical Hodgkin lymphoma. Profiling relied on immunoSEQ multiplex PCR, and the TCRdb table lists in-frame clones only, not all of them. The sample yields 17,000 or so clones, almost 85% seen once. The sequencing input was peripheral blood mononuclear cells (PBMCs). All receptors derive from a human donor with classical Hodgkin lymphoma. The CDR3 runs from the conserved cysteine through the conserved F or W. The order of the fields is clone size, D gene, J gene, V gene, CDR3 DNA, CDR3 protein. The D gene is left open where the match is weak. Rows may omit the clone size; those that give it use once, few, many or a size class.

clone size: .; D gene: .; J gene: TRBJ2-5; V gene: TRBV28; CDR3 DNA: TGTGCCAGCACCCTGACGATGGGGCAAGAGACCCAGTACTTC; CDR3 protein: CASTLTMGQETQYF
clone size: .; D gene: .; J gene: TRBJ1-2; V gene: TRBV15; CDR3 DNA: TGTGCCACCAGCAGAGATAACACGTTCGATGGCTACACCTTC; CDR3 protein: CATSRDNTFDGYTF
clone size: .; D gene: TRBD2; J gene: TRBJ2-5; V gene: TRBV6-4; CDR3 DNA: TGTGCCAGCAGTGTGGATCGGGGGGGAGAGAAGGAAGAGACCCAGTACTTC; CDR3 protein: CASSVDRGGEKEETQYF
clone size: .; D gene: .; J gene: TRBJ1-2; V gene: TRBV6-1; CDR3 DNA: TGTGCCAGCAGTGATTCGGGGTATGGCTACACCTTC; CDR3 protein: CASSDSGYGYTF
clone size: .; D gene: .; J gene: TRBJ2-7; V gene: TRBV5-4; CDR3 DNA: TGTGCCAGCAGCTTTCTAGGAGGAGGTTCCTCCTACGAGCAGTACTTC; CDR3 protein: CASSFLGGGSSYEQYF
clone size: .; D gene: .; J gene: TRBJ2-4; V gene: TRBV28; CDR3 DNA: TGTGCCAGCAGTTTCGCGAGTCTAGCCAAAAACATTCAGTACTTC; CDR3 protein: CASSFASLAKNIQYF
clone size: .; D gene: .; J gene: TRBJ1-3; V gene: TRBV19; CDR3 DNA: TGTGCCAGTAGTATAGCACCAGGGAGCTCTGGAAACACCATATATTTT; CDR3 protein: CASSIAPGSSGNTIYF
clone size: few; D gene: TRBD1; J gene: TRBJ2-7; V gene: TRBV6-6; CDR3 DNA: TGTGCCAGCGGACAGGGACCCTTCTACGAGCAGTACTTC; CDR3 protein: CASGQGPFYEQYF
clone size: .; D gene: .; J gene: TRBJ1-5; V gene: TRBV11-1; CDR3 DNA: TGTGCCAGCAGCTTAGCCTCTAATCAGCCCCAGCATTTT; CDR3 protein: CASSLASNQPQHF
clone size: .; D gene: .; J gene: TRBJ2-7; V gene: TRBV4-1; CDR3 DNA: TGCGCCAGCAGCCAGGGAGGGACAGACTACGAGCAGTACTTC; CDR3 protein: CASSQGGTDYEQYF
clone size: .; D gene: .; J gene: TRBJ2-3; V gene: TRBV15; CDR3 DNA: TGTGCCACCAGCAGTGCGGGTCGGGCCGCGATGGGGTTAGTTACGCAGTATTTT; CDR3 protein: CATSSAGRAAMGLVTQYF
clone size: .; D gene: TRBD2; J gene: TRBJ2-5; V gene: TRBV5-1; CDR3 DNA: TGCGCCAGCAGCTTGGAAATAGCGGGAGGTTGGGAGACCCAGTACTTC; CDR3 protein: CASSLEIAGGWETQYF
clone size: .; D gene: .; J gene: TRBJ2-7; V gene: TRBV6-5; CDR3 DNA: TGTGCCAGCAGTTACGGGTCCGAGCAGTACTTC; CDR3 protein: CASSYGSEQYF
clone size: .; D gene: .; J gene: TRBJ1-2; V gene: TRBV4-2; CDR3 DNA: TGTGCCAGCACCGGGGGGAGCGCAGGTGGTAATAACTATGGCTACACCTTC; CDR3 protein: CASTGGSAGGNNYGYTF
clone size: .; D gene: .; J gene: TRBJ1-5; V gene: TRBV28; CDR3 DNA: TGTGCCAGCAGCACAAGATTGTCCAGCAATCAGCCCCAGCATTTT; CDR3 protein: CASSTRLSSNQPQHF
clone size: .; D gene: .; J gene: TRBJ1-1; V gene: TRBV6-6; CDR3 DNA: TGTGCCAGCAGTTACTCCCCGGCCGGGGGCTCAGCTTTCTTT; CDR3 protein: CASSYSPAGGSAFF
clone size: .; D gene: .; J gene: TRBJ2-7; V gene: TRBV7-7; CDR3 DNA: TGTGCTAGCAGCCACCCAGGGGCCCACGAGCAGTACTTC; CDR3 protein: CASSHPGAHEQYF
clone size: few; D gene: .; J gene: TRBJ2-1; V gene: TRBV6-5; CDR3 DNA: TGTGCCAGCCGGCAGCGGTGGAGCGATGAGCAGTTCTTC; CDR3 protein: CASRQRWSDEQFF
clone size: large; D gene: .; J gene: TRBJ2-1; V gene: TRBV6-5; CDR3 DNA: TGTGCCAGCAGTTACACCGGGAATGAGCAGTTCTTC; CDR3 protein: CASSYTGNEQFF
clone size: .; D gene: TRBD1; J gene: TRBJ1-1; V gene: TRBV5-5; CDR3 DNA: TGTGCCAGCAGCCAACAGGGGAGCGCTGAAGCTTTCTTT; CDR3 protein: CASSQQGSAEAFF
clone size: .; D gene: .; J gene: TRBJ2-3; V gene: TRBV6-5; CDR3 DNA: TGTGCCAGCAGAATCCAGGGGGGTAGCACAGATACGCAGTATTTT; CDR3 protein: CASRIQGGSTDTQYF
clone size: .; D gene: .; J gene: TRBJ1-1; V gene: TRBV7-8; CDR3 DNA: TGTGCCAGCAGCTCGAGTTCTTTTACACGTTTTACTGAAGCTTTCTTT; CDR3 protein: CASSSSSFTRFTEAFF
clone size: .; D gene: TRBD2; J gene: TRBJ2-1; V gene: TRBV5-1; CDR3 DNA: TGCGCCAGCAGCTTGTCTAGCGGGAGGGTTGGCAATGAGCAGTTCTTC; CDR3 protein: CASSLSSGRVGNEQFF
clone size: .; D gene: .; J gene: TRBJ1-1; V gene: TRBV6-1; CDR3 DNA: TGTGCCAGCGGGACCGGGCCCGCCACTGAAGCTTTCTTT; CDR3 protein: CASGTGPATEAFF
clone size: .; D gene: .; J gene: TRBJ1-2; V gene: TRBV28; CDR3 DNA: TGTGCCAGCAGTGGGGGATTCTATGGCTACACCTTC; CDR3 protein: CASSGGFYGYTF
clone size: .; D gene: .; J gene: TRBJ2-7; V gene: TRBV5-1; CDR3 DNA: TGCGCCAGCAGCGTAGACAGGAACGTTTACGAGCAGTACTTC; CDR3 protein: CASSVDRNVYEQYF
clone size: .; D gene: .; J gene: TRBJ1-2; V gene: TRBV1; CDR3 DNA: TGCACCAGCAGCCGGGAAGCGACCTCCCCTTCTAACTATGGCTACACCTTC; CDR3 protein: CTSSREATSPSNYGYTF
clone size: medium-sized; D gene: .; J gene: TRBJ1-2; V gene: TRBV5-4; CDR3 DNA: TGTGCCAGCAGCTTGGACAGGGACGCTGGCTACACCTTC; CDR3 protein: CASSLDRDAGYTF
clone size: .; D gene: .; J gene: TRBJ2-3; V gene: TRBV18; CDR3 DNA: TGTGCCAGCTCACCAAACGGACAAGACACGCAGTATTTT; CDR3 protein: CASSPNGQDTQYF
clone size: .; D gene: .; J gene: TRBJ2-6; V gene: TRBV18; CDR3 DNA: TGTGCCAGCTCACCCCCTGGGCGTGGGGCCAACGTCCTGACTTTC; CDR3 protein: CASSPPGRGANVLTF
clone size: .; D gene: TRBD2; J gene: TRBJ2-7; V gene: TRBV16; CDR3 DNA: TGTGCCAGCAGCCAATCGAAGGGAGGGGAGCAGTACTTC; CDR3 protein: CASSQSKGGEQYF
clone size: .; D gene: TRBD2; J gene: TRBJ2-1; V gene: TRBV5-1; CDR3 DNA: TGCGCCAGCAGCTTGGGGCGGGAGGGGTACAATGAGCAGTTCTTC; CDR3 protein: CASSLGREGYNEQFF
clone size: .; D gene: .; J gene: TRBJ1-4; V gene: TRBV5-4; CDR3 DNA: TGTGCCAGCAGCTTACAAGCAACTAATGAAAAACTGTTTTTT; CDR3 protein: CASSLQATNEKLFF
clone size: .; D gene: TRBD2; J gene: TRBJ2-7; V gene: TRBV27; CDR3 DNA: TGTGCCTCGGGGACTAGCGACCACGAGCAGTACTTC; CDR3 protein: CASGTSDHEQYF
clone size: once; D gene: TRBD1; J gene: TRBJ2-5; V gene: TRBV5-1; CDR3 DNA: TGCGCCAGCAGCTGGGACAGGGACGGGGAGACCCAGTACTTC; CDR3 protein: CASSWDRDGETQYF
clone size: .; D gene: TRBD1; J gene: TRBJ2-7; V gene: TRBV28; CDR3 DNA: TGTGCCAGCAGAGGCAGGGGGCAAGTCCACGAGCAGTACTTC; CDR3 protein: CASRGRGQVHEQYF
clone size: .; D gene: .; J gene: TRBJ1-6; V gene: TRBV7-9; CDR3 DNA: TGTGCCAGCAGCCCCTCGGGGTCACCCCTCCACTTT; CDR3 protein: CASSPSGSPLHF
clone size: .; D gene: TRBD2; J gene: TRBJ2-3; V gene: TRBV29-1; CDR3 DNA: TGCAGCGGCTTAGCGGGAGTTTCAGATACGCAGTATTTT; CDR3 protein: CSGLAGVSDTQYF
clone size: .; D gene: .; J gene: TRBJ1-1; V gene: TRBV2; CDR3 DNA: TGTGCCAGCAGTGAAATGAACACTGAAGCTTTCTTT; CDR3 protein: CASSEMNTEAFF